This T cell receptor (beta chain) was retrieved from a study of T cell responses to AZD1222 COVID-19 vaccine. This clone was seen a single time. Its antigen is unknown. J lost 7 bases, V lost 5 bases, and 10 bases had no gene match. The CDR3 is 15 amino acids. Germline lookup yields CDR1 KGHDR and CDR2 SFDVKD. The study's findings and limits: Clonal diversity was possibly underestimated, and the donors were mostly white British, with more females.

Clones were sequenced by immunoSEQ multiplex PCR, and TCRdb holds only the in-frame ones, with some missing. Here the sample spans 150,000 or so clones, roughly 89% being singletons. The chain has TRBV24-1 and TRBJ2-1; 7 nucleotides agree with TRBD2. This receptor was obtained from an adult in good health. The sequencing here drew on peripheral blood, taken on day 0 of AZD1222 vaccination. The CDR3 is CATSVADTSENEQFF. The CDR3 region has the DNA TGTGCCACCAGTGTGGCGGATACTAGCGAGAATGAGCAGTTCTTC.